This T cell receptor (beta chain) was found in a study of PD-1 blockade in classical Hodgkin lymphoma. Profiled with immunoSEQ multiplex PCR; TCRdb holds only in-frame clones, not every one. The data hold 90,000 to 130,000 clones, with roughly nine tenths observed a single time. With V trimmed by 5 bases and J by 8 bases, 12 bases remained unmatched. This CDR3 is 15 amino acids long. Germline-derived CDR1 and CDR2 are SGHAT and FQNNGV. Note on this clone: Its specificity is not known.

After autologous stem cell transplantation all patients relapsed, and prior brentuximab vedotin exposure differed between cohorts. Study-wide results and caveats: Unlike CD8+ TCR diversity, which did not rise significantly by C4D1, CD4+ TCR diversity did. No one has yet defined what causes the repertoire differences, which may be disease activity or prior therapy.

The receptor was derived from a human donor with classical Hodgkin lymphoma. This specimen was peripheral blood mononuclear cells (PBMCs), taken before the second cycle of nivolumab. The V gene is TRBV11-2, the J gene TRBJ2-1; 7 bases line up with TRBD2. CDR3: CASSLKWGGPHEQFF. CDR3 nucleotides: TGTGCCAGCAGCCTAAAGTGGGGAGGGCCCCATGAGCAGTTCTTC.